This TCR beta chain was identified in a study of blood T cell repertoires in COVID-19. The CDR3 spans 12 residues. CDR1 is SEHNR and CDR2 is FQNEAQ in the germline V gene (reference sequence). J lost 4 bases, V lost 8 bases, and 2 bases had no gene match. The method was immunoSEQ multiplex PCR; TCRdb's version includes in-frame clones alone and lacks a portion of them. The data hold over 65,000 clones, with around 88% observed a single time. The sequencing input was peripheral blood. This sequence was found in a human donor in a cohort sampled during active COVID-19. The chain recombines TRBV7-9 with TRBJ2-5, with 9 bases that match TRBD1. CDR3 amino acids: CASQGQGETQYF. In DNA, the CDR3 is TGTGCCAGCCAGGGACAGGGAGAGACCCAGTACTTC.